This T cell receptor (beta chain) was retrieved from a study of shared clonotypes between healthy human individuals (dated by TCRdb to about 2020). Context from the whole study: A couple of women and three men aged 18 to 49 years were included in the cohort. To increase sequencing depth and limit assay-specific biases, TCR repertoire library preparation and sequencing were carried out by different laboratories using diverse techniques. For each donor, CD4 naive and CD4 memory were each run on three plates, CD8 naive on two plates, and CD8 memory on one plate. Leukapheresis yielded between about 0.9 and 9 billion PBMCs per donor. Blood TCR repertoires of a handful of healthy adults were deeply sequenced to estimate repertoire size and the extent of clonotype sharing between individuals.

Worth noting for this clone: What this receptor recognizes is not known. No per-base quality is available; no much larger clone lies one base away.

What the authors observed across the whole study: Incomplete sequencing was indicated by rarefaction of sorted-subset datasets, despite the large sequencing depth. Compared with non-shared clonotypes, clonotypes shared by all four sorted-subset donors had higher generation probabilities. Sampling was restricted to blood, and TCR repertoires in tissues likely differ from the TCR repertoires found in blood. Naive subsets generally had larger estimated clonotype richness than memory subsets did. The genetic and exposure-history diversity represented was limited by the small number of donors. Pairwise subsampling indicated that sequencing depth was expected to affect the degree of clonotype sharing among donors. Approximately 5% of naive CD4, roughly 3.6% of naive CD8, roughly 2.4% of memory CD4, and 0.35% to 0.4% of memory CD8 clonotypes were shared across a handful of donors.

The donors were healthy, HIV-negative adults who had no recently reported acute infections or vaccinations. Every donor was a Caucasian adult residing in Nashville, Tennessee, USA. CD4+ T cells were enriched by magnetic negative selection; naive cells were then positively selected on CD45RA, and the negative fraction formed the memory subset. Blood was collected by leukapheresis, and PBMCs were isolated by Ficoll-Histopaque density gradient centrifugation and then cryopreserved in liquid nitrogen vapor phase. Analytical flow cytometry was used to check the purity and quantity of every magnetically sorted T cell population. Genomic DNA was isolated from each sorted fraction and quantified by UV absorbance on a Nanodrop 2000c. The V and J ends are trimmed by 6 bases and 7 bases, leaving 25 bases between them. CDR1 SEHNR and CDR2 FQNEAQ were looked up in the germline V gene (reference sequence). The CDR3 has 16 amino acids, counting the end cysteine and phenylalanine. Of the read, only the CDR3 DNA is kept; its 48 bases are in frame from base 1.

TCR CDR3 regions were amplified from genomic DNA by multiplex PCR using the deep immunoSEQ assay. For each cell subset, the extracted genomic DNA was distributed evenly across all wells of several immunoSEQ 96-well plates, and each plate served as one replicate. Each replicate PCR for sorted subsets received about 0.2 ug genomic DNA, equal to about 30,000 T cell genomes. The purified libraries were quantified using a Qubit 3.0 fluorometer, sized with a Bioanalyzer 2100, and then quantified again using the KAPA Library Quantification kit. Every immunoSEQ 96-well plate was sequenced on a dedicated single-read 150-cycle Illumina NextSeq 550 flow cell. The study's own analysis went as follows. Because only junctional sequences without quality scores were contained in the immunoSEQ output, filtering matching that applied to full-length reads could not be performed. To assign V/J genes and CDR3, sequences were annotated against IMGT germline references using PyIR, a Python wrapper for IgBLAST v1.9. Any read was removed if the V/J assignment was weak (E-value above 1e-6), the CDR3 was missing, or the read contained stop codons, out-of-frame junctions, or ambiguous translated residues. V3J clonotypes were defined as sequences sharing an identical inferred V gene, J gene, and CDR3 amino acid sequence. Percentage overlap between repertoires was computed as shared unique clonotypes divided by the size of the smaller repertoire. Three approaches were used to assess repertoire richness: RTK rarefaction, the Chao1 estimator, and Recon v2.1 estimates of unobserved clonotypes. For all TCRbeta clonotypes obtained by the gDNA method from four donors, generation probabilities were computed with OLGA. TCRdb provides this immuneACCESS table in a form limited to in-frame rearrangements. Some clones are lacking; in checked studies, under half of them reflect an unresolved V gene, and why the rest are absent is not known. That table furnishes V, J and clone size, whereas the DNA furnished D and trimming. The sample has some 1.5 million clones on record, approximately 96% of them singletons. The ten most abundant clones make up about 1.2% of the sample.

The sequenced sample was naive CD4+ T cells sorted from blood. The cell subset or site label here, explained by the study, means: CD45RA+ positively selected. The chain links TRBV7-9 with TRBJ2-7; matching of 6 bases hints at TRBD2 as the D gene. The clonotype comes from a young man in good health. The DNA sequence is as follows: TGTGCCAGCAGGCCCCTAAGGGCCGGGACTGCCCAGGAGCAGTACTTC. The encoded protein is CASRPLRAGTAQEQYF.